Sequencing of this T cell receptor beta chain was carried out in a study of T-cell memory formation after mild COVID-19. V lost 6 bases and J lost 8, with 14 bases in between. The CDR3 extends over 13 amino acids. Per the germline V gene, CDR1 is MNHEY and CDR2 is SMNVEV (reference sequence). Notes on this clonotype: The target antigen is unknown.

Whole-study results and caveats: Clones which contracted sat mainly in CM and EM if CD4+, and in EMRA if CD8+.

Constant-segment-primed 5'RACE gave TCR alpha and TCR beta cDNA libraries with sample barcodes and UMIs. One entry per CDR3 protein results from TCRdb running MiXCR on the 5' RACE reads. The repertoire has 90,000 to 120,000 distinct CDR3 sequences, over 15% of them found once; the top ten carry less than 6.5%. The J gene is TRBJ1-3, the V gene TRBV27; D uncertain. The specimen was PBMCs or a T cell subset sorted from them (not recorded which). The TCR sequence derives from a man aged 18 to 35 who had mild COVID-19 (a few samples of this study predate the infection). Cell type and time point are not known. The CDR3 bases are TGTGCCAGCAGCTTAGCCGGCGAGGACACCATATATTTT. Translated: CASSLAGEDTIYF.